The 25 T cell receptor beta chains given below trace back to one sample, sequenced in a study of patients and donors after allogeneic stem cell transplantation (dated by TCRdb to 2020 to 2022). The protocol used for the library was RT-PCR. The listed sequencing device is NextSeq 550. TCRdb reprocessing: public reads trimmed at Q25 with fastp, clones called with MiXCR, in-frame beta chains kept. Rows merge per CDR3 protein into single entries with the most common DNA and genes. The sample data list under 200,000 distinct CDR3 sequences, and about a quarter of these were observed just once. The ten largest clones take up more than 25% of the sample. Sequencing used blood, either unsorted or a sorted T cell fraction (not recorded which). The receptors here all came from a human donor who was either an allogeneic HSCT recipient or a stem cell or donor lymphocyte infusion donor (not recorded which). It is not recorded whose cells these are; they may come from a transplant donor.

The V call is TRBV20-1, the J call TRBJ2-7; a possible D gene is TRBD2 (5 bases). Germline V gene sequence: CDR1 DFQATT, CDR2 SNEGSKA (reference sequence). The CDR3 is 17 residues long. V was cut by 0 bases and J by 0 bases, with 18 bases left in between. The CDR3 nucleotides are TGCAGTGCTAGAGATGTCGGCTGGGCTAGCCGCTCCTACGAGCAGTACTTC. It codes for CSARDVGWASRSYEQYF.

This clonotype was counted only a few times. The chain uses TRBV5-8 and TRBJ1-1; D gene ambiguous. This CDR3 spans 14 amino acids. Germline V gene data show CDR1 as SGHTS and CDR2 as YDEGEE. V was clipped by 5 bases and J by 0 bases, with 11 bases between them. The DNA for the CDR3 is TGTGCCAGCAGGACTCTGACGGTGAACACTGAAGCTTTCTTT. Its protein is CASRTLTVNTEAFF. Using reference TRBV5-8 and TRBJ1-1 for the parts outside the CDR3, the full variable domain is EAGVTQSPTHLIKTRGQQATLRCSPISGHTSVYWYQQALGLGLQFLLWYDEGEERNRGNFPPRFSGRQFPNYSSELNVNALELEDSALYLCASRTLTVNTEAFFGQGTRLTVV.

The rearrangement joins TRBV5-1 to TRBJ2-1, with D uncertain. The germline gives CDR1 SGHRS, CDR2 YFSETQ. Trimming took 6 bases from V and 7 from J, leaving 17 bases between them. This CDR3 comprises 14 residues. The CDR3 DNA reads as TGCGCCAGCAAGGGCCAACGGTATGTTAATGAGCAGTTCTTC. Protein product: CASKGQRYVNEQFF.

The chain is built from TRBV4-1 and TRBJ2-7, with unresolved D. This CDR3 is 14 amino acids long. Germline-derived CDR1 and CDR2 are MGHRA and YSYEKL. Trimming took 0 bases from V and 7 from J, leaving 13 bases between them. The CDR3 protein is CASSQDLTYEEQYF. The CDR3 DNA is TGCGCCAGCAGCCAAGATCTTACCTACGAGGAGCAGTACTTC.

The J gene is TRBJ1-1, the V gene TRBV29-1; 7 bases are a match to TRBD1. CDR3 length: 13 residues. Trimming took 4 bases from V and 7 from J; bases not matched to a gene: 9. Per germline, CDR1 SQVTM and CDR2 ANQGSEA. CDR3 bases: TGCAGCGTTGTCGTGAGAGGGGGCGTTGAAGCTTTCTTT. It yields the protein CSVVVRGGVEAFF.

This clonotype was seen ten or more times. The V and J genes are TRBV29-1 and TRBJ1-3; D uncertain. The CDR3 totals 12 residues. V gave up 6 bases and J gave up 0 bases, with 6 bases separating them. Germline loops: CDR1 SQVTM, CDR2 ANQGSEA. The CDR3: CSVVSSGNTIYF. In DNA, the CDR3 is TGCAGCGTCGTGAGCTCTGGAAACACCATATATTTT.

The chain uses TRBV20-1 and TRBJ2-3; 10 positions match TRBD2. CDR1 is DFQATT and CDR2 is SNEGSKA in the germline V gene (reference sequence). The CDR3 contains 14 residues. Unmatched junction bases numbered 2, after V lost 4 bases and J lost 1 base. The CDR3 DNA follows: TGCAGTGCTATCGGGACTAGCGGCACAGATACGCAGTATTTT. It translates to CSAIGTSGTDTQYF.

In its sample, this clonotype was seen a few times. The V gene is TRBV20-1, the J gene TRBJ1-4; a weak D match, TRBD1 (6 bases). CDR1 DFQATT and CDR2 SNEGSKA come from the germline V gene (reference sequence). The V end lost 2 bases, the J end lost 5 bases, and 15 bases lay between the germline ends. This CDR3 region has 15 residues. In DNA form, the CDR3 reads TGCAGTGCTAGACCCGTCCGGGACACCAATGAAAAACTGTTTTTT. Protein product: CSARPVRDTNEKLFF.

The rearrangement uses TRBV10-3 and TRBJ2-4; 12 nucleotides agree with TRBD2. Germline V gene data show CDR1 as ENHRY and CDR2 as SYGVKD. The CDR3 runs to 15 residues. J gave up 7 bases and V 5 bases, and 6 bases lay outside the gene matches. CDR3 in amino acids: CAISPRLAGENIQYF. The CDR3 bases are TGTGCCATCAGTCCCAGACTAGCGGGAGAGAACATTCAGTACTTC.

This clonotype was detected ten times or more. This chain joins TRBV5-1 and TRBJ1-2, with 8 positions matching TRBD1. In germline, CDR1 is SGHRS, CDR2 YFSETQ. This CDR3 is built from 12 residues. Trimming took 5 bases from V and 6 from J; bases not matched to a gene: 3. DNA for the CDR3: TGCGCCAGCAGAGGACAGGGAAATGGCTACACCTTC. Translation: CASRGQGNGYTF.

The chain combines TRBV27 with TRBJ1-5, with unresolved D. V was pared by 2 bases and J by 7 bases, with 15 bases between. Looked up from germline, CDR1 is MNHEY and CDR2 is SMNVEV (reference sequence). There are 15 residues in the CDR3. The CDR3 nucleotides read TGTGCCAGCAGTTTACAAGGCGCGGCGAGGCAGCCCCAGCATTTT. As protein: CASSLQGAARQPQHF.

Only a few counts were recorded for this clonotype. The chain is built from TRBV5-1 and TRBJ2-1; a weak D match, TRBD2 (6 bases). Trimming removed 2 bases from V and 7 bases from J, with 13 bases in between. This CDR3 spans 14 amino acids. Germline CDR1 and CDR2: SGHRS and YFSETQ. The CDR3 DNA reads TGCGCCAGCAGCTTTGAGCAGCGGGCAAATGAGCAGTTCTTC. Its protein product is CASSFEQRANEQFF. Using reference TRBV5-1 and TRBJ2-1 for the parts outside the CDR3, the full variable domain is KAGVTQTPRYLIKTRGQQVTLSCSPISGHRSVSWYQQTPGQGLQFLFEYFSETQRNKGNFPGRFSGRQFSNSRSEMNVSTLELGDSALYLCASSFEQRANEQFFGPGTRLTVL.

The rearrangement joins TRBV11-3 to TRBJ2-1; D may be TRBD1 or TRBD2 (5 bases each). With 5 bases removed from V and 5 bases from J, the gap between germline ends came to 13 bases. There are 14 residues in the CDR3. Looked up from germline, CDR1 is SGHNT and CDR2 is YENEEA. CDR3 DNA: TGTGCCAGCAGCCCCGGGGCCCAGCACAATGAGCAGTTCTTC. Its protein is CASSPGAQHNEQFF.

The chain has TRBV20-1 and TRBJ2-1; D is possibly TRBD1 or TRBD2 (5 bases each). V dropped 6 bases and J dropped 9 bases, with 18 bases sitting between them. Per the germline V gene, CDR1 is DFQATT and CDR2 is SNEGSKA (reference sequence). The CDR3 totals 13 residues. CDR3 DNA sequence: TGCAGTGCCCATCTATTGGGACCTCTTGAGCAGTTCTTC. Residues: CSAHLLGPLEQFF.

This clonotype was seen a few times. The chain couples TRBV7-8 to TRBJ1-6; the D gene is possibly TRBD1 (5 bases). Trimming took 10 bases from V and 14 from J, leaving 21 bases between them. This CDR3 has 13 amino acids. CDR1 and CDR2 from the germline V gene are SGHVS and FQNEAQ. The CDR3 sequence is CATGGDPRQSLHF. For the CDR3, the DNA is TGTGCCACGGGGGGAGACCCAAGGCAGTCCCTCCACTTT.

This clonotype was picked up a small number of times. J is TRBJ1-2 and V is TRBV4-1; a possible D gene is TRBD1 (6 bases). Germline loops: CDR1 MGHRA, CDR2 YSYEKL. V shed 6 bases and J shed 4 bases, with 15 bases lying between them. There are 14 residues in the CDR3. CDR3 coding DNA: TGCGCCAGCAGACCCTTAGGGGGAAGCTATGGCTACACCTTC. Translation: CASRPLGGSYGYTF.

This chain connects TRBV5-4 to TRBJ2-7; no clear D. The V and J ends lost 4 bases and 2 bases respectively, with 10 bases between them. In germline, CDR1 is SGHNT, CDR2 YYREEE (reference sequence). This CDR3 is built from 13 residues. In DNA form, the CDR3 reads TGTGCCAGCAGCCCCAGCCTAACCTACGAGCAGTACTTC. It codes for CASSPSLTYEQYF.

V usage is TRBV4-3 and J usage is TRBJ2-2; D remains unclear. This CDR3 region has 16 residues. Germline CDR1 is LGHNA and CDR2 is YSLEER. The V gene lost 0 bases and the J gene lost 0 bases, with 8 bases spanning the gap. CDR3 protein: CASSQDTGANTGELFF. The CDR3 DNA reads TGCGCCAGCAGCCAAGATACTGGTGCGAACACCGGGGAGCTGTTTTTT.

The V call is TRBV9, the J call TRBJ1-1; 8 bases align to TRBD1. The V segment lost 2 bases and the J segment 4 bases; nucleotides outside the gene matches: 4. The CDR3 totals 14 residues. Germline V gene data show CDR1 as SGDLS and CDR2 as YYNGEE. CDR3: CASSVGGTGTEAFF. The CDR3 nucleotides read TGTGCCAGCAGCGTGGGGGGGACAGGCACTGAAGCTTTCTTT.

In its sample, this clonotype was seen many times. This chain links TRBV19 with TRBJ1-2; D unclear. The germline gives CDR1 LNHDA, CDR2 SQIVND (reference sequence). CDR3 length: 14 residues. Trimming removed 2 bases from V and 0 bases from J, with 7 bases in between. The DNA of the CDR3 is TGTGCCAGTAGTATAAAGCAGGCTAACTATGGCTACACCTTC. Translation gives CASSIKQANYGYTF.

This clonotype was detected a few times. The rearrangement joins TRBV6-6 to TRBJ1-1; the D gene is possibly TRBD1 (6 bases). V was shortened by 7 bases and J by 1 base, with 10 bases between the two germline ends. CDR1 MNHNY and CDR2 SVGAGI come from the germline V gene (reference sequence). There are 13 residues in the CDR3. Here the CDR3 reads CASTWTANTEAFF. The CDR3 bases are TGTGCCAGCACCTGGACAGCGAACACTGAAGCTTTCTTT.

The rearrangement uses TRBV6-5 and TRBJ2-1; 8 bases are a match to TRBD1. Germline CDR1 MNHEY, CDR2 SVGAGI. CDR3 length: 14 residues. The J segment lost 9 bases and the V segment lost 8 bases, leaving 12 bases of the junction unmatched. The CDR3 DNA is TGTGCCAGCCGAGCAGGGGGCATTGGCGGTGAGCAGTTCTTC. Its protein product is CASRAGGIGGEQFF.

This chain links TRBV7-8 with TRBJ2-1; D ambiguous. CDR1 is SGHVS and CDR2 is FQNEAQ in the germline V gene. V was trimmed by 1 base and J by 10 bases, leaving 11 bases between them. There are 13 residues in the CDR3. In DNA, the CDR3 is TGTGCCAGCAGCTTAGTCCAAACTCGCGAGCAGTTCTTC. Residues: CASSLVQTREQFF.

This clonotype came up many times. This chain joins TRBV12-3 or TRBV12-4 and TRBJ1-5; maybe TRBD1 (6 bases). Trimming pared 6 bases from V and 7 bases from J, leaving 10 bases between. CDR3 size: 12 residues. The CDR3 here is CASSNRAQPQHF. Written as DNA, the CDR3 is TGTGCCAGCAGCAACAGGGCACAGCCCCAGCATTTT.

A few counts support this clonotype. The V gene is TRBV7-9, the J gene TRBJ2-1, with a tentative D call TRBD2 (5 bases). CDR1 and CDR2 (germline): SEHNR, FQNEAQ (reference sequence). V lost 2 bases and J 8 bases, leaving 7 bases between the germline ends. CDR3 length: 12 residues. CDR3 DNA: TGTGCCAGCAGCTTAAGGACTCATGAGCAGTTCTTC. Its protein is CASSLRTHEQFF.